This T cell receptor beta chain was profiled in a study of cytomegalovirus exposure and HLA in healthy donors. The V and J ends lost 1 base and 3 bases, in that order; junction bases with no gene match: 6. From germline, CDR1 is SGHRS and CDR2 YFSETQ. The CDR3 length is 16 residues. Only one count was recorded for this clone. What it binds is unknown. General observations from the study: A link between a missense DCLRE1C variant and TCR beta V- and J-gene trimming emerged from a later analysis.

The PCR made use of 60 Vbeta and 13 Jbeta primers. Clones were sequenced by immunoSEQ multiplex PCR, and TCRdb holds only the in-frame ones, with some missing. The sample lists about 64,000 clones, 65% to 90% occurring once. The specimen was PBMCs. This TCR derives from a female donor in good health and CMV-seronegative. The gene calls are TRBV5-1 and TRBJ2-1, with TRBD2 matching over 8 bases. DNA for the CDR3: TGCGCCAGCAGCTTGAGATCTAGCGGGCTCTACAATGAGCAGTTCTTC. Its translation is CASSLRSSGLYNEQFF.